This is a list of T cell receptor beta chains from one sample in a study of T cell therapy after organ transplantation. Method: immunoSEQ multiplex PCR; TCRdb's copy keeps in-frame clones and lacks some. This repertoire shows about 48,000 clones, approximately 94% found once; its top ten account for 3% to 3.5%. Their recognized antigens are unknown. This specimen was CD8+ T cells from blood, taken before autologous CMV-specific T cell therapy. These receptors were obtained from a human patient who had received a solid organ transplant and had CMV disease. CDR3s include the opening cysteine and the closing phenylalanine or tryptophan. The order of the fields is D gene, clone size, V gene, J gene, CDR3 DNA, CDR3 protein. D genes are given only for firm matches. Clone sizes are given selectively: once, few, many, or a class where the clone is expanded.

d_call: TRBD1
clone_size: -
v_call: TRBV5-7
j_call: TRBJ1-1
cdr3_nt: TGTGCCAGCAGCTTGCCGGGACAGCGGAACACTGAAGCTTTCTTT
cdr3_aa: CASSLPGQRNTEAFF

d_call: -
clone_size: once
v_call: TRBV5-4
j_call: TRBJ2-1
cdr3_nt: TGTGCCAGCAGCCGCCGGGGCCACAGCACTTACAATGAGCAGTTCTTC
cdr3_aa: CASSRRGHSTYNEQFF

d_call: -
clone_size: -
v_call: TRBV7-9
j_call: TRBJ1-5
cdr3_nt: TGTGCCAGCAGCTTAGGTAACAGGGAGGGCAATCAGCCCCAGCATTTT
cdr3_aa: CASSLGNREGNQPQHF

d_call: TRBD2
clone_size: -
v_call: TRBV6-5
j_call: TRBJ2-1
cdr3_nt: TGTGCCAGCAGTTACACCCTAGCGGAGCCCTACAATGAGCAGTTCTTC
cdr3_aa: CASSYTLAEPYNEQFF

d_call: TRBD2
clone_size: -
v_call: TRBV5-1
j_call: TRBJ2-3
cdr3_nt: TGCGCCGGCTCGAGGGGCCTAGCGGGATGGGGGACAGATACGCAGTATTTT
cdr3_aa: CAGSRGLAGWGTDTQYF

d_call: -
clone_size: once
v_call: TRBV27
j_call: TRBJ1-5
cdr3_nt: TGTGCCAGCAGTTACGGGGGGTCCAATCAGCCCCAGCATTTT
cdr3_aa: CASSYGGSNQPQHF

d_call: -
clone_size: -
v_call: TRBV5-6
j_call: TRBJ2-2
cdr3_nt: TGTGCCAGCACAGGCGTCGAGAGAGACACCGGGGAGCTGTTTTTT
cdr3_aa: CASTGVERDTGELFF

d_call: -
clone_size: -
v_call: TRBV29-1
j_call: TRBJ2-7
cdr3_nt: TGCAGCGTTCCATCAAGGGGCGAGCAGTACTTC
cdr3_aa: CSVPSRGEQYF

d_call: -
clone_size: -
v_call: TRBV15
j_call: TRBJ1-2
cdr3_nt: TGTGCCACCAGCAGTGGAGGTTCAGCACGGGGCTACACCTTC
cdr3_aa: CATSSGGSARGYTF

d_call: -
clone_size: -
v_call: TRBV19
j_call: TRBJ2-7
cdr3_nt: TGTGCCAGTAGTATGCTGGGGGTGGACGAGCAGTACTTC
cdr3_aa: CASSMLGVDEQYF

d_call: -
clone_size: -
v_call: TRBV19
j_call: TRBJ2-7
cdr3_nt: TGTGCCAGTAGTATGGGGGACGTCCACGAGCAGTACTTC
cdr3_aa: CASSMGDVHEQYF

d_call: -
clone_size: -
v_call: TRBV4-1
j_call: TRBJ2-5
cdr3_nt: TGCGCCAGCAGCCAAGATACAACAGCGGAGACCCAGTACTTC
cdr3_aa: CASSQDTTAETQYF

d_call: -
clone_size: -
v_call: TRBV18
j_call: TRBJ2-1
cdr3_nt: TGTGCCAGCTCATCCCCGTCCCGAAATGAGCAGTTCTTC
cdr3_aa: CASSSPSRNEQFF

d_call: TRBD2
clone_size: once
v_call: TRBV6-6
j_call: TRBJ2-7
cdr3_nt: TGTGCCAGCAGTTACTCTGGGGCGGGGGATCCCGAGCAGTACTTC
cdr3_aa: CASSYSGAGDPEQYF

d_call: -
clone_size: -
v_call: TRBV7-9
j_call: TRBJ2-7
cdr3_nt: TGTGCCAGCAGCTCAATCGGGACACTAGCCTACGAGCAGTACTTC
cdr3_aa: CASSSIGTLAYEQYF

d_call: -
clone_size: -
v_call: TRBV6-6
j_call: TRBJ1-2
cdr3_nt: TGTGCCAGCAGTTACGAGGAGGGAACAGGGTATGGCTACACCTTC
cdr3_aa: CASSYEEGTGYGYTF

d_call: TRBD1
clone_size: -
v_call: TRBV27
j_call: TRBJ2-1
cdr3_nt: TGTGCCAGCAGTTTGGCCGGGACAGGGGGCAATGAGCAGTTCTTC
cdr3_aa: CASSLAGTGGNEQFF

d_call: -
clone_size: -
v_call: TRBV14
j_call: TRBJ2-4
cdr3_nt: TGTGCCAGCAGCCAAACTAGGAACATTCAGTACTTC
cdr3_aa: CASSQTRNIQYF

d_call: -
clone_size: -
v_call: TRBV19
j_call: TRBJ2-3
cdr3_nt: TGTGCCAGTAGTATAGGGCTGGGGCACACAGATACGCAGTATTTT
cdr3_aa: CASSIGLGHTDTQYF

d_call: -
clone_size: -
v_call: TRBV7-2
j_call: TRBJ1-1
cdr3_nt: TGTGCCAGCAGCTTTGGGGGAGGCACTGAAGCTTTCTTT
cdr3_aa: CASSFGGGTEAFF

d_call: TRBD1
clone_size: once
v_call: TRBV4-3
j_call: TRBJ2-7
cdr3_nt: TGCGCCAGCAGCCCCCAGGGGGCGAGGGAGCAGTACTTC
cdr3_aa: CASSPQGAREQYF

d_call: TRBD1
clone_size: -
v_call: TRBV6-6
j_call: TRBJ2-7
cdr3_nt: TGTGCCAGCAGCCCGGGACAGACAACCTACGAGCAGTACTTC
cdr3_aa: CASSPGQTTYEQYF

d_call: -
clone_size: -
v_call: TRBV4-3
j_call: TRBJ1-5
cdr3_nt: TGCGCCAGCAGCCAAGAGCGGACCCCAAATCAGCCCCAGCATTTT
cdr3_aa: CASSQERTPNQPQHF

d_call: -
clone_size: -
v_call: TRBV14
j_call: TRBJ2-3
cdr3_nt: TGTGCCAGCAGCCCCGGGGATACTGGTACAGATACGCAGTATTTT
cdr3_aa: CASSPGDTGTDTQYF

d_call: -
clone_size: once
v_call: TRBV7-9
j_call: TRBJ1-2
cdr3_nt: TGTGCCAGCAGCCCCCTGGGACTTAACTATGGCTACACCTTC
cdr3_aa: CASSPLGLNYGYTF

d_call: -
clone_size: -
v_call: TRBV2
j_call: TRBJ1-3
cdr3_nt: TGTGCCAGCAGTGTCGGAGGAGGGGCTGGGAACACCATATATTTT
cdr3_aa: CASSVGGGAGNTIYF

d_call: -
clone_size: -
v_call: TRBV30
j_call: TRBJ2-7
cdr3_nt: TGTGCCTGGAGTGTACTCAGACCGATCTACGAGCAGTACTTC
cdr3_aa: CAWSVLRPIYEQYF

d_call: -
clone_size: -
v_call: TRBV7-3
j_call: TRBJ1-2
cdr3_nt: TGTGCCAGCAGCCCGTCAGGGAACTATGGCTACACCTTC
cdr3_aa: CASSPSGNYGYTF

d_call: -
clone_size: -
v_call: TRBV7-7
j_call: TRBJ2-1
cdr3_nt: TGTGCTAGCATGGGGGGAAATGAGCAGTTCTTC
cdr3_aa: CASMGGNEQFF

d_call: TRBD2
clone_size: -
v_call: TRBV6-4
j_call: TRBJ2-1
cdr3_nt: TGTGCCAGCAGTGAGGCGCGGGGGGGGAACAATGAGCAGTTCTTC
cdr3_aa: CASSEARGGNNEQFF

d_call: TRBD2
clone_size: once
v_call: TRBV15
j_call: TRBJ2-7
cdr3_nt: TGTGCCACCAGCAGAGTTGCGGGAGCTGGAGAGCAGTACTTC
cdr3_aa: CATSRVAGAGEQYF

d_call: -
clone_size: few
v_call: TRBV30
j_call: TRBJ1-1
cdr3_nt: TGTGCCCACCAACAGGGATCCGAAGCTTTCTTT
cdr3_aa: CAHQQGSEAFF

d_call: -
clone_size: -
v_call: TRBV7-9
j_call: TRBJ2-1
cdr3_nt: TGTGCCAGCAGCTTTATAGGGGAGCAGTTCTTC
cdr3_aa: CASSFIGEQFF

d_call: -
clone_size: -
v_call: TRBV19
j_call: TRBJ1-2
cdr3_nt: TGTGCCAGTAGGGGGCAGATAAAACTACGAAACTATGGCTACACCTTC
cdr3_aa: CASRGQIKLRNYGYTF

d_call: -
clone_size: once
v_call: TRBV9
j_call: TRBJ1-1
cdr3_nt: TGTGCCAGCAGCGTAGTAGCGGGGGCCGGGGGCACTGAAGCTTTCTTT
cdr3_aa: CASSVVAGAGGTEAFF

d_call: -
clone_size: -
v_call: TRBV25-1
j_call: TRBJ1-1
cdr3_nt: TGTGCCAGCAGTGAATATGGGAGGGTTACTGAAGCTTTCTTT
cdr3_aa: CASSEYGRVTEAFF

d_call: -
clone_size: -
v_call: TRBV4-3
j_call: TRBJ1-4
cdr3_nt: TGCGCCAGCAGCCAAGATCGGGGCATTTTTAATGAAGAACTGTTTTTT
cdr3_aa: CASSQDRGIFNEELFF

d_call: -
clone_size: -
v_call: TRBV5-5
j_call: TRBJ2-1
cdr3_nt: TGTGCCAGCAGCTTTCAACGCGGTTCCTACAATGAGCAGTTCTTC
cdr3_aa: CASSFQRGSYNEQFF

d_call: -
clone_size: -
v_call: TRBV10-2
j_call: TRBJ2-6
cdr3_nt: TGCGCCACTACAGACCCTGGGGCCAACGTCCTGACTTTC
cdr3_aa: CATTDPGANVLTF

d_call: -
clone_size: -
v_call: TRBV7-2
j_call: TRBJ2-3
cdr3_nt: TGTGCCAGCAGCGAAGACGGGGTGCAGTTAACAGATACGCAGTATTTT
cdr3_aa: CASSEDGVQLTDTQYF

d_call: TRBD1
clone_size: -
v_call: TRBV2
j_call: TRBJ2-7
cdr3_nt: TGTGCCAGCAGTGGAGGGGTCGGGACAGACCTCTACGAGCAGTACTTC
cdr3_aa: CASSGGVGTDLYEQYF

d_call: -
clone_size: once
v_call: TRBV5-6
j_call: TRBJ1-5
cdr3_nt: TGTGCCAGCAGCTTGGGGCCTTATAGCAATCAGCCCCAGCATTTT
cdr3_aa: CASSLGPYSNQPQHF

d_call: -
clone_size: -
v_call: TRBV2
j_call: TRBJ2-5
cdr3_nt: TGTGCCACCCCAACCTCGCAAGAGACCCAGTACTTC
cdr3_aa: CATPTSQETQYF

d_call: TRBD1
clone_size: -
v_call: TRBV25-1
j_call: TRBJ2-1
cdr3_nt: TGTGCCAGCAGTGCCACAGGGGCCTCCTACAATGAGCAGTTCTTC
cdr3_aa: CASSATGASYNEQFF

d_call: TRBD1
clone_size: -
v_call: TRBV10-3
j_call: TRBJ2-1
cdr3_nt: TGTGCCATCAGGGCCCTAATCCCCGGGACAGCTTACAATGAGCAGTTCTTC
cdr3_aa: CAIRALIPGTAYNEQFF

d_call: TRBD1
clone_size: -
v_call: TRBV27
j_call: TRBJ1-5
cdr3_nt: TGTGCCAGCAGCTGGACAGGGGACAATCAGCCCCAGCATTTT
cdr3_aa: CASSWTGDNQPQHF

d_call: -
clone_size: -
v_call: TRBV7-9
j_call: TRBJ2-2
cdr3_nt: TGTGCCAGCACTACCCAAACGGGCACCGGGGAGCTGTTTTTT
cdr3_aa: CASTTQTGTGELFF

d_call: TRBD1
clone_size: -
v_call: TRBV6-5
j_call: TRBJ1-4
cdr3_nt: TGTGCCAGCAGTACCTCTACAGGGGTTGGTGAAAAACTGTTTTTT
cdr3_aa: CASSTSTGVGEKLFF

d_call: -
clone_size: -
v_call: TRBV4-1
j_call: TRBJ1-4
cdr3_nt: TGCGCCAGCAGCCAAGATCTCGGCAGGGGAGGAGAAAAACTGTTTTTT
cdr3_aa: CASSQDLGRGGEKLFF

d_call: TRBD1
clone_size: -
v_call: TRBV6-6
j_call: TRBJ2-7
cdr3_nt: TGTGCCAGCAGTTATTTTGGACAGGGGGGCCACGAGCAGTACTTC
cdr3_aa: CASSYFGQGGHEQYF

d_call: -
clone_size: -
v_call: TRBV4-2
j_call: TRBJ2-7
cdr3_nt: TGTGCCAGCAGCCAAGAGGGCAGGGCCTCCTACGAGCAGTACTTC
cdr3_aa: CASSQEGRASYEQYF

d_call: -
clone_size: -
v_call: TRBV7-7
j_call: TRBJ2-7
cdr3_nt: TGTGCTAGCAGCTTAGGACAGACAACCGAGCAGTACTTC
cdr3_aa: CASSLGQTTEQYF

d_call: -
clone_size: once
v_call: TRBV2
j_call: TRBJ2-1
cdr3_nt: TGTGCCAGCAGTGAAGCGGCAGACAATTACAATGAGCAGTTCTTC
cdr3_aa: CASSEAADNYNEQFF